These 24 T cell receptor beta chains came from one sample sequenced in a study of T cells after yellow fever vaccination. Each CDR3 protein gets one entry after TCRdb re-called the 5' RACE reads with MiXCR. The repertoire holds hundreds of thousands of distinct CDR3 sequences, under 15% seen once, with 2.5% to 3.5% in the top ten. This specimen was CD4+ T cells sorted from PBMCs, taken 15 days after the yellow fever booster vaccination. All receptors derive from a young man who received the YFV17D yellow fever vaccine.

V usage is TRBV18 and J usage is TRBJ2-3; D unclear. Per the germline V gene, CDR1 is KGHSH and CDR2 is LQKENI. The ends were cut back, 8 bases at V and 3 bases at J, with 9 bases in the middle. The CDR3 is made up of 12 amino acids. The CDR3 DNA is TGTGCCAGCCATCCGGAAACAGATACGCAGTATTTT. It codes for CASHPETDTQYF.

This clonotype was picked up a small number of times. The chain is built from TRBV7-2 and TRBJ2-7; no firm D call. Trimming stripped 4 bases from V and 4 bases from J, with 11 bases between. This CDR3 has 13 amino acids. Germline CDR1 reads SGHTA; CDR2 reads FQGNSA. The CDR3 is CASSSSTRYEQYF. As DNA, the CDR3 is TGTGCCAGCAGCTCCTCGACAAGGTACGAGCAGTACTTC.

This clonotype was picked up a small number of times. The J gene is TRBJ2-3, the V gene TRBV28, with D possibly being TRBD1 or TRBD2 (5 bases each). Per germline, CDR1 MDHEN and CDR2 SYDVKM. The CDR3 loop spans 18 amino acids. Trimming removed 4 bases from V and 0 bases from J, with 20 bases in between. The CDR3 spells CASSSKGPASFSTDTQYF. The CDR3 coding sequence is TGTGCCAGCAGTTCGAAGGGACCGGCGAGTTTTAGCACAGATACGCAGTATTTT.

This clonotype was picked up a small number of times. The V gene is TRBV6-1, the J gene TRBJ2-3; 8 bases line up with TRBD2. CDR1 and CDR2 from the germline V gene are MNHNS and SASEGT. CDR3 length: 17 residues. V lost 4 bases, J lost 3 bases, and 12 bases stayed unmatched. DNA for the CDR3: TGTGCCAGCAGTGCCCGTTCCGGTAGCGGGGTTACAGATACGCAGTATTTT. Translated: CASSARSGSGVTDTQYF.

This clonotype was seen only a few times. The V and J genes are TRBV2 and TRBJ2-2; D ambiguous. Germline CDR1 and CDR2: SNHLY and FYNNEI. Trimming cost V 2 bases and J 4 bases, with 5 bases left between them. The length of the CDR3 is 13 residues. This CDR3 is CASSESRTGELFF. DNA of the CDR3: TGTGCCAGCAGTGAAAGCCGCACCGGGGAGCTGTTTTTT.

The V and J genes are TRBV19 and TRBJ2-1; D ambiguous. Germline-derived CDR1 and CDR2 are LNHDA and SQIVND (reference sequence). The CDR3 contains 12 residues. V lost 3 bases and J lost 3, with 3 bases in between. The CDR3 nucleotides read TGTGCCAGTAGTATTTACTACAATGAGCAGTTCTTC. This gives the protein CASSIYYNEQFF.

CDR3 DNA: TGTGCCAGCAGCTTTGTAGGGGGCGATACGCAGTATTTT. It specifies CASSFVGGDTQYF. The chain uses TRBV7-2 and TRBJ2-3; 7 bases map to TRBD1. The germline V gene encodes CDR1 SGHTA and CDR2 FQGNSA. V trimming: 3 bases; J trimming: 6 bases; junction bases outside the gene matches: 3. The CDR3 length is 13 residues.

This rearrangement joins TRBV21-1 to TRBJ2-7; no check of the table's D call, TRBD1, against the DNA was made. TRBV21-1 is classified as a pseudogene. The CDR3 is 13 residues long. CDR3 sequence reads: CASSKPRVGEQYF. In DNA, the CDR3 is TGTGCCAGCAGCAAGCCCAGGGTGGGGGAGCAGTACTTC.

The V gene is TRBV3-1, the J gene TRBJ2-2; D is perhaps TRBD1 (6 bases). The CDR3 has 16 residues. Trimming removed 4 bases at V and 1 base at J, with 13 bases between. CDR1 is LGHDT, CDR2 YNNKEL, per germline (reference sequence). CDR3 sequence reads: CASSRPGVENTGELFF. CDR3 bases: TGTGCCAGCAGCCGACCAGGGGTGGAGAACACCGGGGAGCTGTTTTTT.

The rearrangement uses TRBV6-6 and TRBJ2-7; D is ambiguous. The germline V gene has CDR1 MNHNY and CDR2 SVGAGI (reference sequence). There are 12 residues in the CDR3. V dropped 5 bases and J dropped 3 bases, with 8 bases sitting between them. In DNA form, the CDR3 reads TGTGCCAGCAGTAGGGCCAGCTACGAGCAGTACTTC. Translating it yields CASSRASYEQYF.

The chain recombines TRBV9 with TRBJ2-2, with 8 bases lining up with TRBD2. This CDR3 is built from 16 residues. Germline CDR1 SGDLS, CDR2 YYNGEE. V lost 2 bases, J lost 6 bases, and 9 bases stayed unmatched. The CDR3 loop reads CASSVEGGLGPGELFF. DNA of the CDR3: TGTGCCAGCAGCGTGGAAGGGGGACTAGGGCCCGGGGAGCTGTTTTTT.

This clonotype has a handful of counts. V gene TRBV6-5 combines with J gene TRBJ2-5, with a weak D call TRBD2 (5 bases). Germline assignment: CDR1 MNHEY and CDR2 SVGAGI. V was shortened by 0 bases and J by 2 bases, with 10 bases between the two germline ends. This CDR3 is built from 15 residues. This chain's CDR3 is CASSYSYSVQETQYF. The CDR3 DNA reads TGTGCCAGCAGTTACTCTTATAGCGTGCAAGAGACCCAGTACTTC.

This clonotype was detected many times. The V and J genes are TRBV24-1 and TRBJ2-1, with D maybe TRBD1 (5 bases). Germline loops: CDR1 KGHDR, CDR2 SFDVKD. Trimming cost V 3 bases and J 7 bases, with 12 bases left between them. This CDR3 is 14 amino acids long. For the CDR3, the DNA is TGTGCCACCAGTGATACCAGGGTTGGGAATGAGCAGTTCTTC. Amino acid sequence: CATSDTRVGNEQFF.

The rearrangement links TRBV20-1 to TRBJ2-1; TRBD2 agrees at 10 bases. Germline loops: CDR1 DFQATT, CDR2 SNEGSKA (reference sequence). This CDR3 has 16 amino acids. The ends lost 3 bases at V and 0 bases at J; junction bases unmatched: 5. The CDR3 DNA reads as TGCAGTGCTAGTTGGGCTAGCGGGGGCTCCTACAATGAGCAGTTCTTC. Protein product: CSASWASGGSYNEQFF.

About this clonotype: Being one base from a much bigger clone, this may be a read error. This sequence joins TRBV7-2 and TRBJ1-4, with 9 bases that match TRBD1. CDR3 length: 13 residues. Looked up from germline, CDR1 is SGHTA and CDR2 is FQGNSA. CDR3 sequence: CASSAWTGAESVF. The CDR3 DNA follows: TGTGCCAGCAGCGCCTGGACAGGGGCAGAATCGGTTTTT.

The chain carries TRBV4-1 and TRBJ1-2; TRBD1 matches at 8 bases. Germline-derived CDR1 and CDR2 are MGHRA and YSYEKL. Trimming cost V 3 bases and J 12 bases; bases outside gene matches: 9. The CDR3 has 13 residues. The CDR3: CASSQSLDRVDTF. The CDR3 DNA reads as TGCGCCAGCAGCCAGAGTTTGGACAGGGTAGACACCTTC.

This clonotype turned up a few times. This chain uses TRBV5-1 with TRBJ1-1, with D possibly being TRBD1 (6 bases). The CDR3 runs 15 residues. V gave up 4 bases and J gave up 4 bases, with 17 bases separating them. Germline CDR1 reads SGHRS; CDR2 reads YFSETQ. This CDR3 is CASSPTGAEGTEAFF. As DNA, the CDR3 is TGCGCCAGCAGCCCCACGGGGGCCGAGGGCACTGAAGCTTTCTTT.

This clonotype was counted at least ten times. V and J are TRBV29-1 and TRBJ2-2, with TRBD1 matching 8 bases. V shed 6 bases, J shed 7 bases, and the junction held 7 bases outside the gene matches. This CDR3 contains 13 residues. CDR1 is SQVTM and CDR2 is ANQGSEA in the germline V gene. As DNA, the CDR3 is TGCAGCGTCGCGGACAGGGAAGGCGGGGAGCTGTTTTTT. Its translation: CSVADREGGELFF.

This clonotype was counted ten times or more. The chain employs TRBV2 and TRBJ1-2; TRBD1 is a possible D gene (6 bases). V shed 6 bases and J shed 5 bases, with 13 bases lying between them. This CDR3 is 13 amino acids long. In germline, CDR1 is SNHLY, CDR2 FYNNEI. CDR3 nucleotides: TGTGCCAGCAGGACCGGGGGCTCTTATGGCTACACCTTC. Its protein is CASRTGGSYGYTF.

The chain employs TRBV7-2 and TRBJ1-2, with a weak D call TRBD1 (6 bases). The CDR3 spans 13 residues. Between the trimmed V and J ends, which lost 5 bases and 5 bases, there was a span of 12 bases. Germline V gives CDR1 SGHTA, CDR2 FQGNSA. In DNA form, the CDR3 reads TGTGCCAGCAGCCAGGGGACAACGTATGGCTACACCTTC. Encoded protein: CASSQGTTYGYTF.

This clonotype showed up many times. The CDR3 spells CASSVEGGANTQYF. CDR3 nucleotide sequence: TGTGCCAGCAGCGTAGAGGGGGGGGCCAATACGCAGTATTTT. The chain combines TRBV9 with TRBJ2-3; TRBD2 is a possible D gene (7 bases). Trimming left V 0 bases short and J 7 bases short, with 12 bases between. This CDR3 contains 14 residues. CDR1 and CDR2 from the germline V gene are SGDLS and YYNGEE.

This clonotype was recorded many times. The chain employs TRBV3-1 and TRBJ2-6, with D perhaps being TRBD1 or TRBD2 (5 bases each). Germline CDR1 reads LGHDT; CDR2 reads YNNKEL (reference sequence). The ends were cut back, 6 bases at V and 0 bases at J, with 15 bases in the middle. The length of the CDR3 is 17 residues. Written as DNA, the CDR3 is TGTGCCAGCAGGGATTCGGGGCGCATCTCTGGGGCCAACGTCCTGACTTTC. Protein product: CASRDSGRISGANVLTF. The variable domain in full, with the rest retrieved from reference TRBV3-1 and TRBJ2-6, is DTAVSQTPKYLVTQMGNDKSIKCEQNLGHDTMYWYKQDSKKFLKIMFSYNNKELIINETVPNRFSPKSPDKAHLNLHINSLELGDSAVYFCASRDSGRISGANVLTFGAGSRLTVL.

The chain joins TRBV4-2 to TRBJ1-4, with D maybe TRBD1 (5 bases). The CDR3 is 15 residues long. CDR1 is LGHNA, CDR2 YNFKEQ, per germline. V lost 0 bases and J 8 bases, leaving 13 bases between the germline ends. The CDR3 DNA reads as TGTGCCAGCAGCCAAGATTATGCGACAGCAGAAAAACTGTTTTTT. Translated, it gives CASSQDYATAEKLFF.

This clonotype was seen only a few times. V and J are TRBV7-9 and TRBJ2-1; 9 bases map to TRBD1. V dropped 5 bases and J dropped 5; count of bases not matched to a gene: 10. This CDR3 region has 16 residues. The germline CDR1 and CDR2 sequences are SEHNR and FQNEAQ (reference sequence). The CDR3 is CASSPSGQGLHNEQFF. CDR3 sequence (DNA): TGTGCCAGCAGCCCCTCGGGACAGGGACTGCACAATGAGCAGTTCTTC.